The TCR beta chain under discussion was sequenced for a study of cytomegalovirus exposure and HLA in healthy donors. Study-wide results and caveats: Diagnosis of cytomegalovirus status made by the classifier reportedly showed high specificity and sensitivity.

As regards this clone: Its antigen is unidentified.

Repertoires were generated with immunoSEQ multiplex PCR, while TCRdb's copy carries only in-frame clones and drops some. Among about 220,000 clones listed, 80% to 95% were seen once. This clonotype was obtained from a woman younger than 30 in good health and CMV-seronegative. Material for sequencing was PBMCs.

The CDR3 DNA follows: TGTGCCATCACGGAGTACACCGGGGAGCTGTTTTTT. Encoded protein: CAITEYTGELFF. The genes are TRBV10-3 and TRBJ2-2; D ambiguous. V dropped 7 bases and J dropped 3 bases, with 6 bases sitting between them. The CDR3 sequence is 12 residues long. CDR1 is ENHRY and CDR2 is SYGVKD in the germline V gene.